A selection of T cell receptor beta chains follows, all from one sample in a study of cytomegalovirus exposure and HLA in healthy donors. Repertoires were generated with immunoSEQ multiplex PCR, while TCRdb's copy carries only in-frame clones and drops some. The table has around 160,000 clones, 68% seen once. The material sequenced was PBMCs. The receptors shown here come from a woman between 18 and 30 years old in good health and CMV-seropositive. CDR3s include the opening cysteine and the closing phenylalanine or tryptophan. The D gene is left open where the match is weak. Not all rows give a size; the values are once, few, many and, for expanded clones, a class.

d_gene	v_gene	j_gene	abundance	CDR3nt	CDR3aa
-	TRBV7-9	TRBJ2-1	-	TGTGCCAGCAGCATTACTTTAGAGCAGTTCTTC	CASSITLEQFF
-	TRBV19	TRBJ2-4	-	TGTGCCAGTAGTCCCTATATACAGCTAGCCAAAAACATTCAGTACTTC	CASSPYIQLAKNIQYF
TRBD2	TRBV7-9	TRBJ2-7	-	TGTGCCAGCGATGGTCGGGCTAGCGGGAGCCATTGGGGTTACGAGCAGTACTTC	CASDGRASGSHWGYEQYF
TRBD2	TRBV6-5	TRBJ2-1	-	TGTGCCAGCAGGCAGGGACTAGCGGGAGTAGGTGAGCAGTTCTTC	CASRQGLAGVGEQFF
-	TRBV5-4	TRBJ2-1	-	TGTGCCAGCAGCAGTTACCGGAGTTCTGGTGAGCAGTTCTTC	CASSSYRSSGEQFF
TRBD2	TRBV5-1	TRBJ2-5	-	TGCGCCAGCAGCTTTGCCGGGACTAGCGCGCCCCAAGAGACCCAGTACTTC	CASSFAGTSAPQETQYF
-	TRBV11-1	TRBJ2-1	-	TGTGCCAGCAGCTTATCCCCCCCCGGGAGTTCGTCCTACAATGAGCAGTTCTTC	CASSLSPPGSSSYNEQFF
-	TRBV7-9	TRBJ2-7	few	TGTGCCAGCAGCTTAGTCAGCTACGAGCAGTACTTC	CASSLVSYEQYF
-	TRBV2	TRBJ1-1	-	TGTGCCAGCAAGGCCCGGGAAAGGAGCACTGAAGCTTTCTTT	CASKARERSTEAFF
TRBD1	TRBV4-1	TRBJ1-5	few	TGCGCCAGCAGCCAGGCGACAGGGGGCTTGGATCAGCCCCAGCATTTT	CASSQATGGLDQPQHF
-	TRBV10-3	TRBJ1-3	-	TGTGCCATCAGTGGACAGCTAGGAAACACCATATATTTT	CAISGQLGNTIYF
TRBD2	TRBV6-5	TRBJ2-1	-	TGTGCCAGCAGTTACCGCCTGGCGGGAGGTAATGAGCAGTTCTTC	CASSYRLAGGNEQFF
TRBD1	TRBV7-9	TRBJ1-4	-	TGTGCCAGCAGCTTAGCGGGAACCGGGACAGGGGTTGGAAAACTGTTTTTT	CASSLAGTGTGVGKLFF
TRBD2	TRBV5-1	TRBJ2-1	few	TGCGCCAGCAGTTTGTCTAGCGGGGGCTCCTACAATGAGCAGTTCTTC	CASSLSSGGSYNEQFF
-	TRBV4-2	TRBJ2-7	-	TGTGCCAGCAGCCAAGATCTAGCCTGGAGCGAGCAGTACTTC	CASSQDLAWSEQYF
-	TRBV9	TRBJ1-1	-	TGTGCCAGCAGCGTAGAGGGGGGGGTTGGCACTGAAGCTTTCTTT	CASSVEGGVGTEAFF
-	TRBV27	TRBJ2-2	once	TGTGCCAGCACCGGCGGCCGCACCGGGGAGCTGTTTTTT	CASTGGRTGELFF
TRBD1	TRBV18	TRBJ1-3	-	TGTGCCAGCTCACGGACAGGCCTGATGAGCTCTGGAAACACCATATATTTT	CASSRTGLMSSGNTIYF
-	TRBV11-2	TRBJ2-2	few	TGTGCCAGCAGCTTAGCCGTCCCCGGGGAGCTGTTTTTT	CASSLAVPGELFF
TRBD2	TRBV7-7	TRBJ2-5	-	TGTGCTAGCAGCTTAGGGCCGGGACTAGCAGGAGAGACCCAGTACTTC	CASSLGPGLAGETQYF
-	TRBV15	TRBJ2-2	-	TGTGCCACCAGCAGCCTACTCCACGGGGAGCTGTTTTTT	CATSSLLHGELFF
TRBD1	TRBV7-9	TRBJ2-4	-	TGTGCCAGCAGCATGACAGGGGGAAACAAAAACATTCAGTACTTC	CASSMTGGNKNIQYF
TRBD1	TRBV15	TRBJ2-2	-	TGTGCCACCAGGGGACAGGTGAACACCGGGGAGCTGTTTTTT	CATRGQVNTGELFF
TRBD2	TRBV13	TRBJ2-1	-	TGTGCCAGCGACCCCCGGGCTAGCGGGACCAATGAGCAGTTCTTC	CASDPRASGTNEQFF
TRBD2	TRBV5-4	TRBJ2-2	-	TGTGCCAGCAGCCCAGTAGCGGGGGACACCGGGGAGCTGTTTTTT	CASSPVAGDTGELFF
TRBD2	TRBV30	TRBJ2-1	-	TGTGCCTGGAGTGTACGCAGCGGGGGCGATGAGCAGTTCTTC	CAWSVRSGGDEQFF
TRBD1	TRBV28	TRBJ2-7	-	TGTGCCAGCAGTTTGAGGGGACAGGGAGCCTACGAGCAGTACTTC	CASSLRGQGAYEQYF
-	TRBV28	TRBJ2-7	-	TGTGCCAGCAGTTCCGGACAGTACGAGCAGTACTTC	CASSSGQYEQYF
-	TRBV7-7	TRBJ2-5	-	TGTGCTAGCAGCCCGGCCGGGACTTCAAGGACCCAGTACTTC	CASSPAGTSRTQYF
TRBD2	TRBV19	TRBJ2-5	-	TGTGCCAGTAGTTCCCGACTAGCGGGGGTCGGGGAGACCCAGTACTTC	CASSSRLAGVGETQYF
TRBD1	TRBV9	TRBJ2-7	-	TGTGCCAGCAGCACCGGACAGGCGAGCTCCTACGAGCAGTACTTC	CASSTGQASSYEQYF
-	TRBV10-3	TRBJ1-2	once	TGTGCCATCAGTGAAGGCAGGGCACACATCTTC	CAISEGRAHIF
-	TRBV5-6	TRBJ2-7	few	TGTGCCAGCAGCTTGCTTAGCGCGGCCTACGAGCAGTACTTC	CASSLLSAAYEQYF
-	TRBV2	TRBJ2-2	few	TGTGCCAGCAGGCCCTTCGGGGTCGGCGGGGAGCTGTTTTTT	CASRPFGVGGELFF
-	TRBV7-7	TRBJ2-2	-	TGTGCTAGCAGCTTGATAACAGGGCAAACCGGGGAGCTGTTTTTT	CASSLITGQTGELFF
TRBD2	TRBV6-5	TRBJ2-5	once	TGTGCCAGCAGTTTTACTAGCGGGGGGGCTCAAGAGACCCAGTACTTC	CASSFTSGGAQETQYF
-	TRBV15	TRBJ2-1	few	TGTGCCACCAGCAGAGAAGTTGTGGGACTCTACAATGAGCAGTTCTTC	CATSREVVGLYNEQFF
-	TRBV5-1	TRBJ2-3	-	TGCGCCAGCAGCTTGGGACTAGTCGGGGGCACAGATACGCAGTATTTT	CASSLGLVGGTDTQYF
-	TRBV30	TRBJ2-3	-	TGTGCCTGGAGTGTACAGGGGGGGGATACGCAGTATTTT	CAWSVQGGDTQYF
TRBD1	TRBV15	TRBJ2-7	-	TGTGCCACCAGCAGTTTTCCCAGGGGGACAGGCCACTACGAGCAGTACTTC	CATSSFPRGTGHYEQYF
TRBD1	TRBV7-2	TRBJ1-1	-	TGTGCCAGCAGCTTAAGACAGGGGGCCGGGAACACTGAAGCTTTCTTT	CASSLRQGAGNTEAFF
-	TRBV5-1	TRBJ2-1	few	TGCGCCAGCAGCTTGAAGTCCAGTATAGCGGAGGGGGGGTTTGAGCAGTTCTTC	CASSLKSSIAEGGFEQFF
TRBD2	TRBV11-2	TRBJ2-1	-	TGTGCCAGCAGCTTAACTAGCGGGGGTTCCTCCTACAATGAGCAGTTCTTC	CASSLTSGGSSYNEQFF
TRBD2	TRBV27	TRBJ2-7	-	TGTGCCAGCAGTTTATCCTATACTAGCGGGAGCCCCCCTTACGAGCAGTACTTC	CASSLSYTSGSPPYEQYF
TRBD2	TRBV4-1	TRBJ2-7	-	TGCGCCAGCAGCCACCCCGGGACTAGACTAGCGGGGGCCGAGCAGTACTTC	CASSHPGTRLAGAEQYF